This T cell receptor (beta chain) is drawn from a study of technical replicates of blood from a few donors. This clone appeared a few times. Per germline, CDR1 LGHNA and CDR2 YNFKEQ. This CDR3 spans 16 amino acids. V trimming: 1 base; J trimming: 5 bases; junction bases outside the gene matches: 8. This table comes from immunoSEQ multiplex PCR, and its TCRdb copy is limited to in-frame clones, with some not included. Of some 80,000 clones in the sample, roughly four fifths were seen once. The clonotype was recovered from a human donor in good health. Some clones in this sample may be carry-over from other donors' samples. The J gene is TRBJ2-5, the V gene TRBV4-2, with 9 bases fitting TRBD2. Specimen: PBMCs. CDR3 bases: TGTGCCAGCAGCCAAGGTGCTAGCGGGGACGAGGAGACCCAGTACTTC. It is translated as CASSQGASGDEETQYF.